These 25 T cell receptor beta chains originate from one sample sequenced in a study of T cells in Graves' hyperthyroidism and ophthalmopathy. Amplified TCR beta CDR3 regions came from RNA transcripts. The study used the HTBI primer set for a first-round RT-PCR of the TCR CDR3. TCRdb reprocessed the multiplex PCR reads with MiXCR, giving one entry per CDR3 protein. The sample carries fewer than 350,000 distinct CDR3 sequences, approximately 18% recorded once. Sequencing used blood. The receptors derive from a woman in her forties with Graves' ophthalmopathy.

In this sample, this clonotype turned up many times. This chain connects TRBV27 to TRBJ2-7; TRBD2 aligns across 8 bases. The CDR3 sequence is 14 residues long. Germline V gene sequence: CDR1 MNHEY, CDR2 SMNVEV (reference sequence). V shed 3 bases, J shed 3 bases, and the junction held 4 bases outside the gene matches. The CDR3 loop is CASSFRREGYEQYF. CDR3 bases: TGTGCCAGCAGTTTCCGACGGGAGGGCTACGAGCAGTACTTC.

In this sample, this clonotype turned up many times. This chain joins TRBV6-2 or TRBV6-3 and TRBJ2-3; D is ambiguous. CDR1 is MNHEY and CDR2 is SVGEGT in the germline V gene. The ends were cut back, 2 bases at V and 6 bases at J, with 6 bases in the middle. The CDR3 runs to 12 residues. The CDR3 coding sequence is TGTGCCAGCAGTTACAAACCGGATACGCAGTATTTT. Translation: CASSYKPDTQYF.

The chain has TRBV27 and TRBJ2-7, with D tentatively TRBD2 (5 bases). The germline V and J ends were trimmed by 9 bases and 9 bases, with 9 bases remaining between them. Germline assignment: CDR1 MNHEY and CDR2 SMNVEV (reference sequence). CDR3 size: 9 residues. The CDR3 DNA sequence: TGTGCCAGGGTTCGGGGGCAGTACTTC. Translated, it gives CARVRGQYF.

This clonotype was seen at least ten times. V gene TRBV30 combines with J gene TRBJ1-1; D ambiguous. The CDR3 runs 15 residues. Germline CDR1 GTSNPN, CDR2 SVGIG (reference sequence). V lost 2 bases and J 1 base, leaving 14 bases between the germline ends. The chain's CDR3 is CAWSRAGWGNTEAFF. The CDR3, as DNA: TGTGCCTGGAGTAGGGCCGGATGGGGGAACACTGAAGCTTTCTTT.

This clonotype was seen at least ten times. The chain links TRBV7-3 to TRBJ1-1, with D hard to call. The V gene lost 1 base and the J gene lost 1 base, with 4 bases spanning the gap. Germline-derived CDR1 and CDR2 are SGHTA and FQGTGA. The CDR3 totals 13 residues. This CDR3 is CASSLIPNTEAFF. CDR3 sequence (DNA): TGTGCCAGCAGCTTAATACCGAACACTGAAGCTTTCTTT.

This rearrangement joins TRBV2 to TRBJ2-6; 11 bases are shared with TRBD2. The ends lost 6 bases at V and 1 base at J; junction bases unmatched: 5. This CDR3 region has 17 residues. Germline CDR1 SNHLY, CDR2 FYNNEI. The CDR3 here is CASSRLAGGSGANVLTF. The CDR3 bases are TGTGCCAGCAGCAGGCTAGCGGGAGGTTCTGGGGCCAACGTCCTGACTTTC.

This clonotype was seen many times. CDR3 amino acids: CSARQDGLEGGYTF. The DNA of the CDR3 is TGCAGTGCTCGACAGGACGGTTTAGAGGGAGGCTACACCTTC. This rearrangement joins TRBV20-1 to TRBJ1-2, with a tentative D call TRBD1 (6 bases). Germline V gives CDR1 DFQATT, CDR2 SNEGSKA (reference sequence). Trimming stripped 5 bases from V and 8 bases from J, with 21 bases between. The CDR3 length is 14 residues.

This clonotype was found many times. The chain has TRBV20-1 and TRBJ1-5; D may be TRBD1 (5 bases). Germline lookup yields CDR1 DFQATT and CDR2 SNEGSKA (reference sequence). The CDR3 has 15 residues. V was cut by 0 bases and J by 7 bases, with 16 bases left in between. CDR3 sequence: CSARDGGRLVQPQHF. CDR3 bases: TGCAGTGCTAGAGATGGGGGGAGACTGGTACAGCCCCAGCATTTT.

This clonotype was counted many times. The gene calls are TRBV13 and TRBJ2-2; 7 nucleotides align to TRBD1. J was trimmed by 4 bases and V by 0 bases; bases with no gene match: 8. The CDR3 is made up of 17 amino acids. Germline V gene sequence: CDR1 PRHDT, CDR2 FYEKMQ (reference sequence). CDR3 sequence (DNA): TGTGCCAGCAGCTTAGGCCCGACAGGGATTGGCACCGGGGAGCTGTTTTTT. This gives the protein CASSLGPTGIGTGELFF.

J is TRBJ1-1 and V is TRBV6-5, with D possibly matching TRBD1 (6 bases). The CDR3 sequence is 17 residues long. Germline V CDR1 and CDR2: MNHEY, SVGAGI. Trimming pared 4 bases from V and 1 base from J, leaving 19 bases between. CDR3 DNA: TGTGCCAGCAGTTCGCCCGTAGGGGACAACGCGAACACTGAAGCTTTCTTT. Its translation is CASSSPVGDNANTEAFF.

This clonotype was counted at least ten times. V usage is TRBV7-2 and J usage is TRBJ2-5; no reliable D call. V was clipped by 4 bases and J by 7 bases, with 19 bases between them. Germline V CDR1 and CDR2: SGHTA, FQGNSA. The CDR3 is 15 residues long. CDR3 residues: CASSSQSGGPRTQYF. The CDR3 region has the DNA TGTGCCAGCAGCTCTCAAAGTGGCGGCCCACGGACCCAGTACTTC.

The chain carries TRBV4-3 and TRBJ2-7; 10 nucleotides match TRBD1. The CDR3 runs 16 residues. Trimming cost V 1 base and J 0 bases; bases outside gene matches: 3. In germline, CDR1 is LGHNA, CDR2 YSLEER. CDR3 nucleotide sequence: TGCGCCAGCAGCCAAGGGGACAGGGGCCTCTCCTACGAGCAGTACTTC. As protein: CASSQGDRGLSYEQYF.

This clonotype occurred many times. The chain recombines TRBV5-1 with TRBJ2-5; perhaps D is TRBD1 or TRBD2 (5 bases each). This CDR3 is 14 amino acids long. The V gene lost 5 bases and the J gene lost 4 bases, with 15 bases spanning the gap. The V gene's germline CDR1 is SGHRS and CDR2 YFSETQ. CDR3 nucleotides: TGCGCCAGCAGGGGGACGCCAAACCCAGAGACCCAGTACTTC. Translation: CASRGTPNPETQYF. Combining the CDR3 with reference TRBV5-1 and TRBJ2-5 gives the whole variable domain KAGVTQTPRYLIKTRGQQVTLSCSPISGHRSVSWYQQTPGQGLQFLFEYFSETQRNKGNFPGRFSGRQFSNSRSEMNVSTLELGDSALYLCASRGTPNPETQYFGPGTRLLVL.

This clonotype has a count of ten or more. The V and J genes are TRBV6-5 and TRBJ1-2; TRBD1 agrees at 7 bases. This CDR3 spans 13 amino acids. CDR1 and CDR2 (germline): MNHEY, SVGAGI. After removal of 6 bases from V and 7 bases from J, the junction contained 8 bases not matched to a gene. The CDR3: CASSATGAGGYTF. The CDR3 DNA is TGTGCCAGCAGCGCCACAGGGGCAGGTGGCTACACCTTC.

This clonotype occurred many times. The rearrangement links TRBV19 to TRBJ1-5; no firm D call. The CDR3 totals 15 residues. Germline CDR1 reads LNHDA; CDR2 reads SQIVND (reference sequence). V shed 5 bases and J shed 4 bases, with 15 bases lying between them. The CDR3 loop reads CASSPRAAFNQPQHF. In nucleotides, the CDR3 is TGTGCCAGTAGTCCCCGGGCGGCTTTTAATCAGCCCCAGCATTTT.

This clonotype was recorded many times. Here the CDR3 reads CASSLSGGGELFF. CDR3 nucleotides: TGTGCCAGCAGTTTGAGTGGTGGCGGGGAGCTGTTTTTT. This rearrangement joins TRBV27 to TRBJ2-2; D is unresolved. This CDR3 region has 13 residues. CDR1 is MNHEY, CDR2 SMNVEV, per germline (reference sequence). Between the trimmed V and J ends, which lost 3 bases and 7 bases, there was a span of 9 bases.

Many counts were recorded for this clonotype. The chain couples TRBV2 to TRBJ1-1; 8 nucleotides agree with TRBD1. The length of the CDR3 is 14 residues. Trimming cost V 6 bases and J 1 base; bases outside gene matches: 4. CDR1 and CDR2 from the germline V gene are SNHLY and FYNNEI. CDR3 region: CASRDRVGNTEAFF. The CDR3, as DNA: TGTGCCAGCAGGGACAGGGTGGGGAACACTGAAGCTTTCTTT.

The gene calls are TRBV30 and TRBJ2-2; D call uncertain. CDR1 is GTSNPN and CDR2 is SVGIG in the germline V gene (reference sequence). The CDR3 extends over 11 amino acids. Trimming cost V 5 bases and J 8 bases, with 9 bases left between them. CDR3 DNA sequence: TGTGCCTGGCAGCGCCTGGGGGAGCTGTTTTTT. Translating it yields CAWQRLGELFF. The full variable domain, completed using reference TRBV30 and TRBJ2-2, is SQTIHQWPATLVQPVGSPLSLECTVEGTSNPNLYWYRQAAGRGLQLLFYSVGIGQISSEVPQNLSASRPQDRQFILSSKKLLLSDSGFYLCAWQRLGELFFGEGSRLTVL.

This clonotype was seen many times. The chain has TRBV6-5 and TRBJ1-2; D unclear. This CDR3 has 14 residues. V dropped 6 bases and J dropped 1 base, with 12 bases sitting between them. The germline V gene has CDR1 MNHEY and CDR2 SVGAGI. CDR3: CASRGGNLNYGYTF. CDR3 nucleotides: TGTGCCAGCAGAGGAGGGAATCTTAACTATGGCTACACCTTC.

The DNA for the CDR3 is TGTGCCAGCAGCGTAGATCATAGCTCCTACGAGCAGTACTTC. This encodes CASSVDHSSYEQYF. J is TRBJ2-7 and V is TRBV9; unclear D gene. This CDR3 is 14 amino acids long. Per germline, CDR1 SGDLS and CDR2 YYNGEE. V dropped 0 bases and J dropped 0 bases, with 7 bases sitting between them.

This clonotype was observed many times. The V gene is TRBV7-8, the J gene TRBJ1-1; 10 nucleotides line up with TRBD1. After removal of 5 bases from V and 4 bases from J, the junction contained 7 bases not matched to a gene. The CDR3 loop spans 15 amino acids. Per germline, CDR1 SGHVS and CDR2 FQNEAQ. This CDR3 is CASSPMTGGLTEAFF. The DNA of the CDR3 is TGTGCCAGCAGCCCTATGACAGGGGGCCTCACTGAAGCTTTCTTT.

V usage is TRBV18 and J usage is TRBJ1-1; 9 bases map to TRBD1. Trimming took 3 bases from V and 6 from J; bases not matched to a gene: 11. The CDR3 has 16 amino acids. Germline CDR1 and CDR2: KGHSH and LQKENI. The CDR3 region has the DNA TGTGCCAGCTCACCGATCGGACAGGGGAGGAGCGCTGAAGCTTTCTTT. Its protein is CASSPIGQGRSAEAFF.

Many counts were recorded for this clonotype. The chain joins TRBV11-3 to TRBJ1-3; D remains unclear. Germline V gene data show CDR1 as SGHNT and CDR2 as YENEEA. There are 15 residues in the CDR3. The germline V and J ends were trimmed by 1 base and 3 bases, with 10 bases remaining between them. The CDR3: CASSLGIGVGNTIYF. CDR3 DNA: TGTGCCAGCAGCTTAGGCATCGGGGTTGGAAACACCATATATTTT. The whole variable domain, filled in from reference TRBV11-3 and TRBJ1-3, reads EAGVVQSPRYKIIEKKQPVAFWCNPISGHNTLYWYLQNLGQGPELLIRYENEEAVDDSQLPKDRFSAERLKGVDSTLKIQPAELGDSAVYLCASSLGIGVGNTIYFGEGSWLTVV.

This rearrangement joins TRBV20-1 to TRBJ2-5, with 7 bases identical to TRBD2. Germline values: CDR1 DFQATT, CDR2 SNEGSKA (reference sequence). This CDR3 is 16 amino acids long. After removal of 5 bases from V and 5 bases from J, the junction contained 17 bases not matched to a gene. The CDR3 DNA is TGCAGTGCTGCGATCCGGGTTGCGGGAGTGTTGGAGACCCAGTACTTC. It is translated as CSAAIRVAGVLETQYF.

The chain uses TRBV6-1 and TRBJ1-5, with a possible D match to TRBD1 (5 bases). The CDR3 contains 14 residues. V dropped 6 bases and J dropped 4 bases, with 13 bases sitting between them. Germline CDR1 reads MNHNS; CDR2 reads SASEGT. The CDR3 DNA reads TGTGCCAGCAGCGCCGGGACCGCAAATCAGCCCCAGCATTTT. It codes for CASSAGTANQPQHF.